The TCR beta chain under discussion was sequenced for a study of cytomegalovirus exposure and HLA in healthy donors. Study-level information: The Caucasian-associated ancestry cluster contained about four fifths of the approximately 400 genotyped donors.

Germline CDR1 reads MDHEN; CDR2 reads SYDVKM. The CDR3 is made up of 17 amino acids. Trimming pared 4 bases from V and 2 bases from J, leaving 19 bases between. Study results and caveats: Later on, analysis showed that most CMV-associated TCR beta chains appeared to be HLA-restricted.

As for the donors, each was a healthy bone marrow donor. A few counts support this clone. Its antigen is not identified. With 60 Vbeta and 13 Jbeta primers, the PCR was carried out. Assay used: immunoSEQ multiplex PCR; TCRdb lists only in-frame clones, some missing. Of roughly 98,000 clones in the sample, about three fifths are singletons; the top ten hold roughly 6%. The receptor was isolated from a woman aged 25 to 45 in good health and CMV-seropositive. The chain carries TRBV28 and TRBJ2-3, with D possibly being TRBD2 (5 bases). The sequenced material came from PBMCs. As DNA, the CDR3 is TGTGCCAGCAGTTCTCCGGCGGGTGGATGGGACACAGATACGCAGTATTTT. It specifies CASSSPAGGWDTDTQYF.